What follows describes a single T cell receptor beta chain. This clone has ten or more counts. The antigen it binds to is not known. Per-nucleotide qualities are absent, and no much larger clonotype sits a single base away. The sample comes from a study of metastatic and nonmetastatic thyroid tumors (dated by TCRdb to 2020 to 2022). About the study as a whole: For patients with malignant and with benign thyroid disease, the researchers compared repertoires between peripheral blood samples and tumor or nodule tissue samples.

V lost 8 bases and J lost 1 base, and the count of bases not matched to a germline gene is 12. The CDR3 numbers 16 residues from cysteine through phenylalanine. Just CDR3 DNA is preserved here, 48 bases in frame from base 1. The germline V gene sets CDR1 to SQVTM and CDR2 to ANQGSEA. Beyond this particular receptor, the publication reports: TCR beta diversity was reported as significantly higher in malignant tumors than in benign nodules, in both blood and tumor samples.

None of the patients had been given any treatment before thyroid surgery. Patient clinical samples collected from about 2011 to 2019 were retrospectively analysed using T-cell receptor beta sequencing. The library relied on PCR. Sequencing was performed on an Illumina HiSeq 4000. High-throughput sequencing was used to profile the CDR3 region of the TCR beta-chain in every patient. Per the source publication's procedure: CDR3 differences across clinicopathological groups were used to build a classifier for discriminating distant-metastatic papillary thyroid cancer patients. Repertoire diversity was assessed with the Shannon index, and tumor-blood repertoire similarity with the Morisita-Horn index. The raw public data were reprocessed by TCRdb itself: fastp quality trimming at Q25, MiXCR clonotype calling, in-frame beta chains only. TCRdb, not the authors, supplied the V and J calls. This sample holds about 93,000 clones; approximately 11% were observed only once. About 11% of the sample is taken by the ten largest.

Sequenced input: blood. The chain uses TRBV29-1 and TRBJ1-5; 9 central bases correspond to TRBD1. The clonotype comes from a female donor with papillary thyroid cancer or a benign thyroid nodule (not recorded which). Some clones in this sample may be carry-over from other donors' samples. In nucleotides, the sequence is TGCAGCCCTCGGACAGGGGACAAGAGGAGCAATCAGCCCCAGCATTTT. Translated, it reads CSPRTGDKRSNQPQHF. When the CDR3 is completed using the reference TRBV29-1 and TRBJ1-5 genes on either side, the full variable domain is SAVISQKPSRDICQRGTSLTIQCQVDSQVTMMFWYRQQPGQSLTLIATANQGSEATYESGFVIDKFPISRPNLTFSTLTVSNMSPEDSSIYLCSPRTGDKRSNQPQHFGDGTRLSIL.